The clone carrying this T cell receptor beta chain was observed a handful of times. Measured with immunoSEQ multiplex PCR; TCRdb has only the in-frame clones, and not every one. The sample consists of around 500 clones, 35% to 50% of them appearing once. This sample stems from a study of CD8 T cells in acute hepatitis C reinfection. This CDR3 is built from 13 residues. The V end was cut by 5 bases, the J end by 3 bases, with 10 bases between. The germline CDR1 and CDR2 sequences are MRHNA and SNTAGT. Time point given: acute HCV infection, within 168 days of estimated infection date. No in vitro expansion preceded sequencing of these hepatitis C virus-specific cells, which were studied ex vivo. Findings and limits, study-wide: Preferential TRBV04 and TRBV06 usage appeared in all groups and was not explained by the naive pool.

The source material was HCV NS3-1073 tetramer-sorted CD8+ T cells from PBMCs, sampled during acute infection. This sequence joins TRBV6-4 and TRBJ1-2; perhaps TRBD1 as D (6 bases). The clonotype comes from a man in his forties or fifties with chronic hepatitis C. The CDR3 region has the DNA TGTGCCAGCAGTTCGGACAGCCACTATGGCTACACCTTC. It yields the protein CASSSDSHYGYTF.